Sequencing of this T cell receptor beta chain was carried out in a study of blood T cells in healthy people across ages (dated by TCRdb to the mid-2010s). Some background on the complete study: In model experiments, template switching captured about one uniquely barcoded TCR beta cDNA molecule for every two T cells. Using deep sequencing normalized with unique cDNA molecular identifiers, the study measured how TCR beta repertoire diversity changes with age. Four age groups were formed from the donors: young (average roughly 15 years), middle-aged (around 37), aged (about 62) and long-lived (approximately 78). To avoid experimental bias, donors of different ages were spread randomly across the sequencing lanes. Two additional independent replicas of 1 million unique cDNA reads from the same blood draw were analyzed for two donors (one aged 18 to 30 and one aged 80 or older). Overall study results and their limits: Because profiling used bulk unsorted PBMCs, naive and antigen-experienced compartments could not be compared conclusively. Compared with the aged group, the long-lived group had more naive CD4+ T cells, fewer expanded clones and increased TCR diversity, suggesting age selection. Because donor CMV infection status was unknown, age-related changes in expanded clonotypes were potentially confounded. Total diversity estimates from one million sequenced T cells were considered lower bounds and underestimates. Observed TCR beta diversity correlated strongly with the percentage of naive T cells measured by flow cytometry. Observed TCR beta diversity per million T cells fell roughly linearly with age, and a significant reduction was already apparent by age approximately 41.

The library was generated by 5' RACE. The instrument was an Illumina HiSeq 2500. A second PCR of about 7 to 12 cycles was run with a J-beta primer mix and a sample-barcoded 5' primer. Each TCR beta cDNA molecule received a unique molecular identifier from a template-switch 5' adaptor carrying 12 random nucleotides. Each sample yielded at least 2.5 million CDR3-containing paired-end reads. All of the RNA was converted into first-strand cDNA using the Mint cDNA synthesis kit, with a TRBC-specific oligonucleotide serving as the primer. Following uracil-DNA glycosylase treatment, all cDNA underwent a first 18-cycle PCR with the universal primers M1SS and BC2_uni_R. As for how the authors treated the data: For normalization, 1 million high-quality reads were randomly selected from each sample, with every read carrying a distinct molecular identifier. Instead of being binned into consensus sequences, reads that shared molecular identifiers were thrown out. MiTCR, set to a Q25 quality threshold and the strictest error-elimination algorithm, was used for CDR3 identification, clonotype clustering and error correction. A nonparametric unseen species model with Euler transformation was used to estimate lower-bound total TCR beta diversity. The raw public data were reprocessed by TCRdb itself: fastp quality trimming at Q25, MiXCR clonotype calling, in-frame beta chains only. Each CDR3 protein gets just one entry, which takes the most common genes and DNA from the rows behind it. The V and J calls and clone size are TCRdb's, not the authors'. This sample has fewer than 700,000 distinct CDR3 sequences in its table, and 40% to 45% of those were observed once. The leading ten clones occupy approximately 29% of the sample.

A few counts support this clonotype. Its antigen is not yet known. No base quality information exists; no much larger clone differs at one position. The donors were a few dozen Caucasian individuals from Russia, aged roughly 6 to 100 years, who were systemically healthy. Each donor gave about 9.8 milliliters of peripheral blood, drawn into EDTA-treated Vacutainer tubes. Ficoll-Paque density-gradient centrifugation was used to isolate PBMCs, with at least 6 million obtained per sample. Total RNA was extracted from PBMCs with Trizol reagent, with at least 6 micrograms obtained per sample. Naive CD45RAhigh/CD27high T cell percentages were measured by flow cytometry on a PBMC aliquot from every donor. CDR1 and CDR2, looked up from the germline V gene, are SGHRS and YFSETQ. From the cysteine up to the phenylalanine, the CDR3 has a length of 13 residues. The retained sequence is limited to the CDR3, 39 bases, with the frame set at the first base. Between the V and J ends, shortened by 4 bases and 3 bases respectively, the junction contains 10 bases.

The origin of this receptor is a man at least 80 years old in good health. The sequence is built from TRBV5-1 and TRBJ1-1; the D gene is unclear. Sequenced: blood. The CDR3 protein sequence reads: CASSASGDTEAFF. The bases are TGCGCCAGCAGCGCCTCCGGGGACACTGAAGCTTTCTTT. The full variable domain, with segments outside the CDR3 supplied by the reference TRBV5-1 and TRBJ1-1 proteins, appears as KAGVTQTPRYLIKTRGQQVTLSCSPISGHRSVSWYQQTPGQGLQFLFEYFSETQRNKGNFPGRFSGRQFSNSRSEMNVSTLELGDSALYLCASSASGDTEAFFGQGTRLTVV.